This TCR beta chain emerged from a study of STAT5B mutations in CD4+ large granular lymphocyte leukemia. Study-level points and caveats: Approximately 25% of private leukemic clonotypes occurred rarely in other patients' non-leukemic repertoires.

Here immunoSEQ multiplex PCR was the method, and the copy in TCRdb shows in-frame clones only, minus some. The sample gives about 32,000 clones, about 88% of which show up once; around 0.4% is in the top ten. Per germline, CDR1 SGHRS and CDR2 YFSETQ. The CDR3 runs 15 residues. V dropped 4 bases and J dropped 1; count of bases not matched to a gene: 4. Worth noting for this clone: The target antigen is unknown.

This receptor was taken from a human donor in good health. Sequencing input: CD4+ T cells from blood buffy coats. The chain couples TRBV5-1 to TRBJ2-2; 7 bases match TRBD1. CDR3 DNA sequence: TGCGCCAGCAGCACGAGGACAGGGAACACCGGGGAGCTGTTTTTT. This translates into CASSTRTGNTGELFF. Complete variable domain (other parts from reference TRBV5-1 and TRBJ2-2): KAGVTQTPRYLIKTRGQQVTLSCSPISGHRSVSWYQQTPGQGLQFLFEYFSETQRNKGNFPGRFSGRQFSNSRSEMNVSTLELGDSALYLCASSTRTGNTGELFFGEGSRLTVL.